This TCR beta chain came from a study of shared clonotypes between healthy human individuals. Across the study: Aged between 18 and 49, the donors were two women and a few men. Findings of the study overall: Compared with memory subsets, naive subsets generally had larger estimated richness.

Trimming left V 2 bases short and J 0 bases short, with 8 bases between. Germline CDR1 is SGHTA and CDR2 is FQGNSA. The length of the CDR3 is 14 residues. Original processing methods: Filtering of immunoSEQ junctional sequences could not match full-length read filtering. Profiling relied on immunoSEQ multiplex PCR, and the TCRdb table lists in-frame clones only, not all of them. That table furnishes V, J and clone size, whereas the DNA furnished D and trimming. The sample has around 2.1 million clones, almost 96% seen once. Worth noting for this clone: As yet, its antigen is unknown.

This receptor was identified in a man between 18 and 29 years old in good health. Specimen: naive CD4+ T cells sorted from blood. Regarding subset: CD45RA+ positively selected. The chain links TRBV7-2 to TRBJ2-7, with a tentative D call TRBD2 (6 bases). CDR3 DNA: TGTGCCAGCAGCTTAACGGAGGGCTCCTACGAGCAGTACTTC. Its protein is CASSLTEGSYEQYF.